These 22 T cell receptor beta chains originate from one sample sequenced in a study of blood T cell repertoires in COVID-19. Only in-frame clones appear in the TCRdb table, and some are missing; sequencing was by immunoSEQ multiplex PCR. The data hold fewer than 450,000 clones, with 90% observed a single time. Sample: PBMCs or T cells enriched from blood (not recorded which). These receptors all stem from a young man who had recovered from COVID-19.

The chain recombines TRBV3-1 (or the pseudogene TRBV3-2) with TRBJ1-1; possibly TRBD1 for D (6 bases). Germline CDR1 reads LGHDT; CDR2 reads YNNKEL (reference sequence). The CDR3 contains 14 residues. The germline V and J ends were trimmed by 5 bases and 5 bases, with 15 bases remaining between them. The CDR3: CASSSGGAGTEAFF. In DNA form, the CDR3 reads TGTGCCAGCAGCTCCGGGGGGGCAGGAACTGAAGCTTTCTTT.

The rearrangement uses TRBV12-5 and TRBJ2-5, with 13 nucleotides matching TRBD2. Germline CDR1 is LGHNT and CDR2 is FRNRAP. Unmatched junction bases numbered 3, after V lost 1 base and J lost 4 bases. This CDR3 has 16 amino acids. CDR3 amino acids: CASGLGLAGGLETQYF. Here the CDR3 DNA reads TGTGCTAGTGGTTTGGGACTAGCGGGGGGCCTAGAGACCCAGTACTTC.

The chain links TRBV3-1 (or the pseudogene TRBV3-2) to TRBJ2-7; 11 nucleotides align to TRBD1. J gave up 4 bases and V 4 bases, and 3 bases lay outside the gene matches. CDR1 is LGHDT and CDR2 is YNNKEL in the germline V gene (reference sequence). CDR3 size: 14 residues. As DNA, the CDR3 is TGTGCCAGCAGCCGGACAGGGGGCGGGTACGAGCAGTACTTC. Protein sequence: CASSRTGGGYEQYF.

The chain employs TRBV28 and TRBJ1-6, with 9 bases aligning to TRBD1. This CDR3 is 15 amino acids long. With V trimmed by 6 bases and J by 5 bases, 5 bases remained unmatched. CDR1 is MDHEN, CDR2 SYDVKM, per germline. The CDR3 here is CASRNRDRDNSPLHF. In DNA, the CDR3 is TGTGCCAGCAGGAACCGGGACAGGGATAATTCACCCCTCCACTTT. The variable domain in full, completed from reference TRBV28 and TRBJ1-6, reads DVKVTQSSRYLVKRTGEKVFLECVQDMDHENMFWYRQDPGLGLRLIYFSYDVKMKEKGDIPEGYSVSREKKERFSLILESASTNQTSMYLCASRNRDRDNSPLHFGNGTRLTVT.

The chain combines TRBV12-3 or TRBV12-4 with TRBJ2-2; 7 nucleotides align to TRBD1. This CDR3 is 13 amino acids long. Trimming took 7 bases from V and 3 from J; bases not matched to a gene: 2. The CDR3 DNA sequence: TGTGCCAGCACGGACAGGCACACCGGGGAGCTGTTTTTT. Its protein product is CASTDRHTGELFF.

The chain combines TRBV4-1 with TRBJ1-5, with 8 bases that match TRBD1. V lost 0 bases and J lost 6; bases outside the gene matches: 7. This CDR3 is 16 amino acids long. Per germline, CDR1 MGHRA and CDR2 YSYEKL. CDR3 amino acids: CASSQDGQGAGQPQHF. DNA of the CDR3: TGCGCCAGCAGCCAAGATGGGCAGGGGGCTGGTCAGCCCCAGCATTTT.

The V call is TRBV29-1, the J call TRBJ2-3; TRBD2 matches at 14 bases. Unmatched junction bases numbered 8, after V lost 2 bases and J lost 10 bases. The CDR3 is 15 residues long. Germline V lookup: CDR1 SQVTM, CDR2 ANQGSEA. In nucleotides, the CDR3 is TGCAGCGTTGAACCCGGGACTAGCGGGAGAACCTCGCAGTATTTT. Protein: CSVEPGTSGRTSQYF.

As to this clone: The sample holds other DNA sequences that translate to the same CDR3. DNA of the CDR3: TGTGCCAGCGAGCGGGCCTCCTACAATGAGCAGTTCTTC. Translated: CASERASYNEQFF. The rearrangement uses TRBV6-5 and TRBJ2-1; D might be TRBD2 (6 bases). Trimming cost V 8 bases and J 0 bases, with 8 bases left between them. The CDR3 totals 13 residues. CDR1 and CDR2 (germline): MNHEY, SVGAGI.

This chain links TRBV7-2 with TRBJ1-6; the D is unclear. The germline V and J ends were trimmed by 5 bases and 9 bases, with 11 bases remaining between them. Germline assignment: CDR1 SGHTA and CDR2 FQGNSA. The CDR3 spans 13 residues. The CDR3 DNA reads as TGTGCCAGCAGCGTAGACAATGGTTCACCCCTCCACTTT. Protein: CASSVDNGSPLHF.

The gene calls are TRBV3-1 (or the pseudogene TRBV3-2) and TRBJ1-6, with 7 bases that match TRBD1. This CDR3 has 15 amino acids. V lost 4 bases, J lost 6 bases, and 6 bases stayed unmatched. The V gene's germline CDR1 is LGHDT and CDR2 YNNKEL (reference sequence). The DNA for the CDR3 is TGTGCCAGCAGCCCCCGACAGGGTACTAATTCACCCCTCCACTTT. Protein sequence: CASSPRQGTNSPLHF.

This clone was counted once. This chain joins TRBV28 and TRBJ1-5; D remains unclear. With 2 bases removed from V and 6 bases from J, the gap between germline ends came to 14 bases. The germline CDR1 and CDR2 sequences are MDHEN and SYDVKM. CDR3 length equals 15 residues. The chain's CDR3 is CASSLRPGAVQPQHF. DNA for the CDR3: TGTGCCAGCAGTTTAAGGCCGGGTGCGGTTCAGCCCCAGCATTTT.

The rearrangement joins TRBV11-2 to TRBJ2-1; D may be TRBD2 (5 bases). Trimming took off 5 bases at V and 4 bases at J, with 18 bases between the two ends. The germline CDR1 and CDR2 sequences are SGHAT and FQNNGV. The CDR3 is 16 residues long. The CDR3 DNA reads TGTGCCAGCAGCGCCGGGAAGGACTCACTATACAATGAGCAGTTCTTC. Amino acid sequence: CASSAGKDSLYNEQFF.

The chain has TRBV11-2 and TRBJ2-3; TRBD2 matches 7 bases. This CDR3 is 16 amino acids long. Germline loops: CDR1 SGHAT, CDR2 FQNNGV. V lost 3 bases, J lost 0 bases, and 6 bases stayed unmatched. The CDR3 sequence is CASSFQAGLSTDTQYF. The DNA for the CDR3 is TGTGCCAGCAGCTTTCAAGCGGGACTTAGCACAGATACGCAGTATTTT.

This clone was counted only a few times. V is TRBV4-1 and J is TRBJ2-7; no reliable D call. The CDR3 consists of 15 residues. Germline V gives CDR1 MGHRA, CDR2 YSYEKL. V was shortened by 3 bases and J by 3 bases, with 15 bases between the two germline ends. CDR3 sequence reads: CASSQVGLPDYEQYF. The CDR3 nucleotides read TGCGCCAGCAGCCAGGTCGGTTTGCCCGACTACGAGCAGTACTTC.

The chain employs TRBV9 and TRBJ2-3; 12 nucleotides match TRBD2. The V gene's germline CDR1 is SGDLS and CDR2 YYNGEE. There are 16 residues in the CDR3. V gave up 5 bases and J gave up 1 base; unmatched junction bases: 5. The DNA of the CDR3 is TGTGCCAGCAGTCCCCTAGCGGGAGGGGGCACAGATACGCAGTATTTT. Translation gives CASSPLAGGGTDTQYF.

The CDR3 protein is CASSSGGSGNTIYF. The CDR3 DNA reads as TGTGCCAGCAGTTCAGGGGGCTCTGGAAACACCATATATTTT. The chain is built from TRBV27 and TRBJ1-3; 7 bases line up with TRBD1. The CDR3 loop spans 14 amino acids. The V and J ends lost 4 bases and 0 bases, in that order; junction bases with no gene match: 0. From germline, CDR1 is MNHEY and CDR2 SMNVEV (reference sequence).

The chain is built from TRBV10-2 and TRBJ2-1; no definite D call. The CDR3 runs to 13 residues. Germline assignment: CDR1 WSHSY and CDR2 SAAADI. Between the trimmed V and J ends, which lost 0 bases and 9 bases, there was a span of 9 bases. DNA for the CDR3: TGCGCCAGCAGTGAGTCGGCAGGCGCTGAGCAGTTCTTC. Translating it yields CASSESAGAEQFF.

J is TRBJ1-2 and V is TRBV5-4, with a possible D match to TRBD1 (5 bases). This CDR3 region has 15 residues. In germline, CDR1 is SGHNT, CDR2 YYREEE (reference sequence). The V end was cut by 3 bases, the J end by 3 bases, with 15 bases between. The CDR3 here is CASSSYKQDYYGYTF. DNA of the CDR3: TGTGCCAGCAGCTCCTATAAACAGGATTACTATGGCTACACCTTC.

The gene calls are TRBV15 and TRBJ2-5; D call uncertain. CDR3 length equals 13 residues. Looked up from germline, CDR1 is LNHNV and CDR2 is YYDKDF (reference sequence). Deletions cut 0 bases from V and 4 bases from J, with 6 bases between. CDR3 DNA: TGTGCCACCAGCAGAGATAGAAGAGAGACCCAGTACTTC. Translated, it gives CATSRDRRETQYF. Complete variable domain (other parts from reference TRBV15 and TRBJ2-5): DAMVIQNPRYQVTQFGKPVTLSCSQTLNHNVMYWYQQKSSQAPKLLFHYYDKDFNNEADTPDNFQSRRPNTSFCFLDIRSPGLGDTAMYLCATSRDRRETQYFGPGTRLLVL.

The chain employs TRBV20-1 and TRBJ1-2, with D maybe TRBD1 (6 bases). Trimming removed 3 bases at V and 2 bases at J, with 13 bases between. The germline gives CDR1 DFQATT, CDR2 SNEGSKA (reference sequence). This CDR3 comprises 14 residues. The CDR3 sequence: CSASRDTSNYGYTF. In nucleotides, the CDR3 is TGCAGTGCTAGTCGGGACACATCGAACTATGGCTACACCTTC.

The J gene is TRBJ2-3, the V gene TRBV3-1 (or the pseudogene TRBV3-2); possible D gene TRBD2, 5 bases. Looked up from germline, CDR1 is LGHDT and CDR2 is YNNKEL (reference sequence). This CDR3 has 16 amino acids. V lost 3 bases to trimming and J lost 0 bases, with 13 bases between them. The CDR3 here is CASSHQRAISTDTQYF. For the CDR3, the DNA is TGTGCCAGCAGCCACCAGAGGGCTATTAGCACAGATACGCAGTATTTT.

The chain recombines TRBV28 with TRBJ1-1; D gene uncertain. The CDR3 runs 13 residues. Germline values: CDR1 MDHEN, CDR2 SYDVKM. The V gene lost 8 bases and the J gene lost 10 bases, with 20 bases spanning the gap. In DNA form, the CDR3 reads TGTGCCAGCCGCGGACCCGCCGGCGCGGGAGCTTTCTTT. It is translated as CASRGPAGAGAFF.